Below, one TCR beta chain is given with its context. The antigen is unknown. This record belongs to a study of cytomegalovirus exposure and HLA in healthy donors. Study results and caveats: Previously analyzed data showed that most TCR beta V segments were productive at a frequency of about 90% or about 30%.

Researchers ran the PCR with 60 Vbeta and 13 Jbeta primers. Measured with immunoSEQ multiplex PCR; TCRdb has only the in-frame clones, and not every one. The table has 150,000 or so clones, 79% seen once. Sequencing was performed on PBMCs. This clonotype was obtained from a man aged 30 to 45 in good health and CMV-seropositive.

The CDR3 is CASSLHGQGARFSYEQYF. CDR3 nucleotide sequence: TGTGCCAGCAGCTTACACGGACAGGGGGCACGGTTTTCCTACGAGCAGTACTTC. This chain connects TRBV7-8 to TRBJ2-7; 11 positions agree with TRBD1. The junction had 10 bases not matched to a gene; V was cut back by 2 bases and J by 1 base. Germline V gives CDR1 SGHVS, CDR2 FQNEAQ. The CDR3 spans 18 residues.